The rows below give T cell receptor beta chains drawn from one sample of a study of cytomegalovirus exposure and HLA in healthy donors. TCRdb's copy holds only in-frame clones and misses some; the assay was immunoSEQ multiplex PCR. The table lists 150,000 to 200,000 clones, around three quarters of them singletons, with roughly 2% in the top ten. Sequencing input: PBMCs. The receptors were gathered from a young man in good health and CMV-seronegative. CDR3s leave out the opening cysteine and the closing phenylalanine or tryptophan.

V gene	CDR3 protein
TRBV4-1	ASSSDRAFYNEQF
TRBV5-1	ASSLDRGPGNEQF
TRBV28	ASSLRATNYT
TRBV5-1	ASSLAGTYEQY
TRBV9	ASSVGTGEETQY
TRBV6-5	ASSYGTGPEVPQH
TRBV28	ASSLGSGGNRIYGYT
TRBV11-2	ASSLGQVVWPQH
TRBV6-5	ASRQTGNYGYT
TRBV15	ATSIQVLGNQPQH
TRBV2	ASSGAGGQETQY
TRBV5-1	ASSLIPGQRTYGYT
TRBV5-1	ASSLAPGVTDTQY
TRBV6-1	ASSDPGLLGYT
TRBV25-1	ASSEGTSATDTQY
TRBV29-1	SVLLKYEQY
TRBV29-1	SVYIREETQY
TRBV10-2	ASSDAGSYEQY
TRBV4-1	ASSTSGISTYNEQF
TRBV5-5	ASSLYGAENGYT
TRBV4-2	ASSQETESSYEQY
TRBV28	ASRAWVDSAWGGNQPQH
TRBV27	ASSLTQGNQPQH
TRBV5-4	ASSLAFAGASKNIQY
TRBV6-5	ASIQGAGAYYEQY
TRBV5-1	ASSFGLAGLTGELF
TRBV10-3	AISGRPGTGAYEQY
TRBV19	ASSIRDRRGEQY
TRBV7-2	ASSATGTGGYEQY
TRBV5-1	ASSSAVPDTGELF
TRBV6-1	ASRAGGGSIYEQY
TRBV6-1	ASKQTGLSYEQY
TRBV27	ASSSTPSGRFNEQY
TRBV5-1	ASSPRSTGQVISSYNEQF
TRBV19	ASSIVWLGQGRIFISNEQF
TRBV5-1	ASSLETPGLGELF
TRBV19	ASSMNQGANYGYT
TRBV29-1	SVDFLESSGRGGGRKQY
TRBV27	ASSPRTGYSNQPQH
TRBV11-2	ASSASSSYNEQF
TRBV2	ASSATSGHPYEQY
TRBV28	ASSFSGTSYEQY
TRBV19	ASSIDSGRTGELF
TRBV2	ATGLASTDTQY